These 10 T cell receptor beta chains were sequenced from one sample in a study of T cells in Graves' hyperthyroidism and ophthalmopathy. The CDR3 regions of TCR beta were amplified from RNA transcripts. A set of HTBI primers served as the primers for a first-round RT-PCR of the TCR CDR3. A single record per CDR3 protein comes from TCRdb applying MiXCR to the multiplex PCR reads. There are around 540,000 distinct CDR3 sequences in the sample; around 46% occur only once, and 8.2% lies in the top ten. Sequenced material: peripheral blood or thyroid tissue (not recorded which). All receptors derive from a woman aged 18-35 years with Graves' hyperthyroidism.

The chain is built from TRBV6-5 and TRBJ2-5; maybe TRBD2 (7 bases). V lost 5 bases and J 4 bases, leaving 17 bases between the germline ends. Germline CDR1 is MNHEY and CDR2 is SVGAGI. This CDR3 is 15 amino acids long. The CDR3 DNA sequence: TGTGCCAGCAGTCACAAGGCAGGGGAGGGAGAGACCCAGTACTTC. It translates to CASSHKAGEGETQYF.

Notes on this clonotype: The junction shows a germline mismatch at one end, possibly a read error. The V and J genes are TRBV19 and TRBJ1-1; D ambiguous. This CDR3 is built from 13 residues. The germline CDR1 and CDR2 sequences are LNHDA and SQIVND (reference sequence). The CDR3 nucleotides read TGTGCCAGTAGGGGGAACCCGGCCCCCGAAGCTTCCTTT. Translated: CASRGNPAPEASF.

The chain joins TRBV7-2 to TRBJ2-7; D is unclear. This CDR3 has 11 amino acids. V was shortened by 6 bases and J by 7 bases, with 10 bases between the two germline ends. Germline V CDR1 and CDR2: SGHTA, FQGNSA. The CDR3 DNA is TGTGCCAGCAGATTTTCGGCAGAGCAGTACTTC. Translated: CASRFSAEQYF.

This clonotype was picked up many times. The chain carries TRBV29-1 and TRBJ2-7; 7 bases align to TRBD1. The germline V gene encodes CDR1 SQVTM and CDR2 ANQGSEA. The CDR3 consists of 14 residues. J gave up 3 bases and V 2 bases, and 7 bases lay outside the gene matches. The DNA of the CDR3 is TGCAGCGTTGAAATCGACAGGGAAGACTACGAGCAGTACTTC. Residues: CSVEIDREDYEQYF.

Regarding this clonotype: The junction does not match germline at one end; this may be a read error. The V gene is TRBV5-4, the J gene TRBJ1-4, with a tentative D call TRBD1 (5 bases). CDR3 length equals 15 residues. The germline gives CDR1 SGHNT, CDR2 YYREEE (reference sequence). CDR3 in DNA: TGCGCCAGCAGCGGCCAGGGAGCAACTAATGAAAAACTGTTTTTT. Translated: CASSGQGATNEKLFF.

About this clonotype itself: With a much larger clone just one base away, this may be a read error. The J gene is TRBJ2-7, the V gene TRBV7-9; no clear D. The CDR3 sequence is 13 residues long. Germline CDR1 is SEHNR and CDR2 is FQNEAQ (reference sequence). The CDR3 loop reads CASGLELHRVQYF. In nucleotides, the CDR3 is TGTGCCAGCGGCTTAGAACTGCACAGAGTGCAGTACTTC.

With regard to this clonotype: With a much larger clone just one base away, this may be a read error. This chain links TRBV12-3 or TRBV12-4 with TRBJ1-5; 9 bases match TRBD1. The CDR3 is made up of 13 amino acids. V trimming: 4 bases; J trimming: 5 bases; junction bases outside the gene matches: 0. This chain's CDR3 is CASSWDRDQPQHF. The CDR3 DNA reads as TGTGCCAGCAGTTGGGACAGGGATCAGCCCCAGCATTTT.

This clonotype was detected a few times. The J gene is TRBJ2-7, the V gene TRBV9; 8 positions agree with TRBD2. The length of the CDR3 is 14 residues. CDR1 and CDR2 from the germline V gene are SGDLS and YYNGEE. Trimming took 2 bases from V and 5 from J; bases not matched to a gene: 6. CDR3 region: CASSVRSGSHEQYF. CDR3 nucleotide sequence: TGTGCCAGCAGCGTTAGGAGCGGGAGCCACGAGCAGTACTTC.

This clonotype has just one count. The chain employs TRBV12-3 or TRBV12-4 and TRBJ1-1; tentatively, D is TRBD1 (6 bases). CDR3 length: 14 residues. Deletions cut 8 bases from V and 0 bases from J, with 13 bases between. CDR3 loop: CASGGRHMNTEAFF. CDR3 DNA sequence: TGTGCCAGCGGGGGCAGGCACATGAACACTGAAGCTTTCTTT.

As DNA, the CDR3 is TGTGCCAGTAGCCCGGGCTACAACACCGGGGAGCTGTTTTTT. Its translation: CASSPGYNTGELFF. The chain links TRBV19 to TRBJ2-2, with unresolved D. This CDR3 comprises 14 residues. Trimming cost V 6 bases and J 2 bases, with 10 bases left between them. Germline V gene lookup returns CDR1 LNHDA and CDR2 SQIVND (reference sequence).